These 19 T cell receptor beta chains originate from one sample sequenced in a study of shared clonotypes between healthy human individuals. CD45RO-negative CD8 cells positively selected for CCR7 made up the naive population, which excluded terminally differentiated effector memory CD45RA+ cells. Method: immunoSEQ multiplex PCR; TCRdb's copy keeps in-frame clones and lacks some. The table has hundreds of thousands of clones, just under 97% seen once. Material for sequencing was naive CD8+ T cells sorted from blood. These receptors originate from a woman aged 30 to 39 in good health.

The chain has TRBV7-8 and TRBJ1-1; D is unclear. The CDR3 has 16 residues. Trimming removed 5 bases at V and 0 bases at J, with 16 bases between. Germline lookup yields CDR1 SGHVS and CDR2 FQNEAQ. In DNA form, the CDR3 reads TGTGCCAGCAGCCCCCACGGGTTCGGTCTGAACACTGAAGCTTTCTTT. This sequence encodes CASSPHGFGLNTEAFF.

The chain joins TRBV7-2 to TRBJ2-5; D remains unclear. Per germline, CDR1 SGHTA and CDR2 FQGNSA. The CDR3 has 12 amino acids. V gave up 7 bases and J gave up 0 bases, with 6 bases separating them. The CDR3 protein is CASNRYQETQYF. CDR3 sequence (DNA): TGTGCCAGCAACAGATACCAAGAGACCCAGTACTTC.

The chain carries TRBV27 and TRBJ2-5; D might be TRBD2 (6 bases). The J call is doubtful: the DNA matches TRBJ2-7 better. The germline V gene has CDR1 MNHEY and CDR2 SMNVEV (reference sequence). The CDR3 sequence is 15 residues long. CDR3 coding DNA: TGTGCCAGCAGTTTATTTGGGGGGAGAGGCTACGAGCAGTACTTC. Its translation is CASSLFGGRGYEQYF.

The genes are TRBV6-1 and TRBJ2-5, with TRBD2 identical over 10 bases. Trimming took 3 bases from V and 0 from J; bases not matched to a gene: 1. This CDR3 has 15 residues. CDR1 and CDR2 from the germline V gene are MNHNS and SASEGT. The CDR3 loop is CASSDGLADQETQYF. In nucleotides, the CDR3 is TGTGCCAGCAGTGACGGACTAGCGGACCAAGAGACCCAGTACTTC.

J is TRBJ2-1 and V is TRBV6-5; the D gene is possibly TRBD1 (5 bases). V lost 2 bases and J 8 bases, leaving 10 bases between the germline ends. Germline assignment: CDR1 MNHEY and CDR2 SVGAGI. The CDR3 is 13 amino acids. Written as DNA, the CDR3 is TGTGCCAGCAGTTACGCAGGGTCCGATGAGCAGTTCTTC. Its translation: CASSYAGSDEQFF.

The chain is built from TRBV5-4 and TRBJ2-7; D remains unclear. This CDR3 is 11 amino acids long. Trimming shortened V by 3 bases and J by 3 bases, and 4 bases separated the two germline ends. The germline V gene encodes CDR1 SGHNT and CDR2 YYREEE (reference sequence). The CDR3 DNA sequence: TGTGCCAGCAGCTGGGGCTACGAGCAGTACTTC. The encoded protein is CASSWGYEQYF.

The chain combines TRBV5-6 with TRBJ2-3; D gene uncertain. The V and J ends lost 1 base and 6 bases respectively, with 6 bases between them. Looked up from germline, CDR1 is SGHDT and CDR2 is YYEEEE. CDR3 length equals 12 residues. The DNA of the CDR3 is TGTGCCAGCAGCTTGCTTTCGGATACGCAGTATTTT. Translated: CASSLLSDTQYF.

The chain couples TRBV5-1 to TRBJ2-1, with 10 nucleotides matching TRBD1. After removal of 4 bases from V and 8 bases from J, the junction contained 12 bases not matched to a gene. Germline-derived CDR1 and CDR2 are SGHRS and YFSETQ. The CDR3 extends over 16 amino acids. For the CDR3, the DNA is TGCGCCAGCAGCCAAACCGGGACAGGGGCTTTCTATGAGCAGTTCTTC. This sequence encodes CASSQTGTGAFYEQFF. The full variable domain, with the rest looked up from reference TRBV5-1 and TRBJ2-1, is KAGVTQTPRYLIKTRGQQVTLSCSPISGHRSVSWYQQTPGQGLQFLFEYFSETQRNKGNFPGRFSGRQFSNSRSEMNVSTLELGDSALYLCASSQTGTGAFYEQFFGPGTRLTVL.

This clone was picked up one time. This chain joins TRBV27 and TRBJ2-6, with D possibly being TRBD2 (5 bases). V was shortened by 7 bases and J by 2 bases, with 21 bases between the two germline ends. Germline CDR1 reads MNHEY; CDR2 reads SMNVEV (reference sequence). CDR3 size: 18 residues. The CDR3 sequence: CASIRPLRLTPGANVLTF. The DNA of the CDR3 is TGTGCCAGCATCCGGCCCCTAAGACTAACTCCTGGGGCCAACGTCCTGACTTTC.

The chain couples TRBV5-6 to TRBJ1-6; D gene uncertain. The germline CDR1 and CDR2 sequences are SGHDT and YYEEEE. V was cut by 0 bases and J by 8 bases, with 9 bases left in between. The CDR3 contains 14 residues. The CDR3 region has the DNA TGTGCCAGCAGCTTGGGGGCCGTCGATTCACCCCTCCACTTT. Its translation is CASSLGAVDSPLHF.

The chain combines TRBV28 with TRBJ1-2; D gene uncertain. Per germline, CDR1 MDHEN and CDR2 SYDVKM. Trimming cost V 0 bases and J 3 bases, with 11 bases left between them. The CDR3 is 15 amino acids. The CDR3 nucleotides read TGTGCCAGCAGTTTATGGGCCGGACCCCACTATGGCTACACCTTC. Translation gives CASSLWAGPHYGYTF.

V usage is TRBV19 and J usage is TRBJ2-1; 9 bases are shared with TRBD2. CDR1 and CDR2 (germline): LNHDA, SQIVND (reference sequence). This CDR3 is built from 15 residues. Losses at the gene ends were 1 base for V and 6 bases for J; bases not matched to a gene: 4. This CDR3 reads CASSIVAGVSNEQFF. The CDR3 DNA is TGTGCCAGTAGTATAGTAGCGGGAGTTAGCAATGAGCAGTTCTTC.

The chain has TRBV28 and TRBJ1-1; TRBD1 might be the D (5 bases). V was trimmed by 4 bases and J by 5 bases, leaving 11 bases between them. The CDR3 is 13 residues long. The germline CDR1 and CDR2 sequences are MDHEN and SYDVKM. The CDR3, as DNA: TGTGCCAGCAGTTCAGGGTTTTATACTGAAGCTTTCTTT. This sequence encodes CASSSGFYTEAFF.

The chain joins TRBV5-1 to TRBJ2-1; D is ambiguous. Germline values: CDR1 SGHRS, CDR2 YFSETQ. V lost 6 bases and J 0 bases, leaving 16 bases between the germline ends. The CDR3 extends over 16 amino acids. In DNA form, the CDR3 reads TGCGCCAGCATCCCCCCCGGGCTTAGCTCCTACAATGAGCAGTTCTTC. It encodes CASIPPGLSSYNEQFF.

The V call is TRBV4-1, the J call TRBJ2-1; D remains ambiguous. Trimming pared 1 base from V and 4 bases from J, leaving 8 bases between. CDR3 size: 14 residues. Germline V lookup: CDR1 MGHRA, CDR2 YSYEKL. The CDR3 sequence is CASSQVLGYNEQFF. In DNA form, the CDR3 reads TGCGCCAGCAGCCAAGTCCTGGGGTACAATGAGCAGTTCTTC.

V usage is TRBV27 and J usage is TRBJ2-3; a weak D match, TRBD2 (6 bases). V was cut by 5 bases and J by 1 base, with 16 bases left in between. The CDR3 spans 16 residues. CDR1 MNHEY and CDR2 SMNVEV come from the germline V gene (reference sequence). The chain's CDR3 is CASSALLATGTDTQYF. As DNA, the CDR3 is TGTGCCAGCAGTGCCCTGCTAGCGACGGGCACAGATACGCAGTATTTT.

The chain employs TRBV27 and TRBJ1-5; TRBD1 aligns across 8 bases. V shed 4 bases and J 1 base; nucleotides not matched to a gene: 6. This CDR3 contains 16 residues. Looked up from germline, CDR1 is MNHEY and CDR2 is SMNVEV (reference sequence). The CDR3 spells CASSSLGTGSNQPQHF. CDR3 DNA sequence: TGTGCCAGCAGTTCCCTCGGGACAGGCAGCAATCAGCCCCAGCATTTT.

This clone was seen a single time. This chain links TRBV28 with TRBJ2-1; 10 positions agree with TRBD1. The CDR3 length is 15 residues. J was trimmed by 7 bases and V by 7 bases; bases with no gene match: 10. Germline V CDR1 and CDR2: MDHEN, SYDVKM. The CDR3 reads CASTYPTGGSNEQFF. For the CDR3, the DNA is TGTGCCAGCACCTACCCGACAGGGGGCTCGAATGAGCAGTTCTTC.

The chain combines TRBV27 with TRBJ2-7, with D possibly TRBD2 on 6 matching bases. Germline CDR1 reads MNHEY; CDR2 reads SMNVEV (reference sequence). The CDR3 covers 13 residues. V lost 8 bases and J 4 bases, leaving 15 bases between the germline ends. CDR3 sequence: CASGEGRGYEQYF. CDR3 coding DNA: TGTGCCAGCGGTGAAGGGCGGGGTTACGAGCAGTACTTC.